This TCR beta chain was recorded in a study of CD8+ T cells in alopecia areata. Treatment described: oral pan-JAK inhibitor, 5-10 mg twice daily. cDNA reverse transcribed from extracted RNA served as the sequencing template. Produced via immunoSEQ multiplex PCR; TCRdb's table is partial and in-frame only. This table holds around 210,000 clones, over 60% found once. The germline V gene has CDR1 SNHLY and CDR2 FYNNEI. The CDR3 runs 13 residues. V lost 5 bases to trimming and J lost 2 bases; unmatched junction nucleotides: 1. The clonotype was recovered from a human donor with alopecia areata. This rearrangement joins TRBV2 to TRBJ2-7, with 9 bases lining up with TRBD2. This material consisted of CD4+ T cells sorted from blood, taken at week 4, from a patient treated with tofacitinib. CDR3 DNA sequence: TGTGCCAGCAGTCGGACTAGCGCCTACGAGCAGTACTTC. It yields the protein CASSRTSAYEQYF.